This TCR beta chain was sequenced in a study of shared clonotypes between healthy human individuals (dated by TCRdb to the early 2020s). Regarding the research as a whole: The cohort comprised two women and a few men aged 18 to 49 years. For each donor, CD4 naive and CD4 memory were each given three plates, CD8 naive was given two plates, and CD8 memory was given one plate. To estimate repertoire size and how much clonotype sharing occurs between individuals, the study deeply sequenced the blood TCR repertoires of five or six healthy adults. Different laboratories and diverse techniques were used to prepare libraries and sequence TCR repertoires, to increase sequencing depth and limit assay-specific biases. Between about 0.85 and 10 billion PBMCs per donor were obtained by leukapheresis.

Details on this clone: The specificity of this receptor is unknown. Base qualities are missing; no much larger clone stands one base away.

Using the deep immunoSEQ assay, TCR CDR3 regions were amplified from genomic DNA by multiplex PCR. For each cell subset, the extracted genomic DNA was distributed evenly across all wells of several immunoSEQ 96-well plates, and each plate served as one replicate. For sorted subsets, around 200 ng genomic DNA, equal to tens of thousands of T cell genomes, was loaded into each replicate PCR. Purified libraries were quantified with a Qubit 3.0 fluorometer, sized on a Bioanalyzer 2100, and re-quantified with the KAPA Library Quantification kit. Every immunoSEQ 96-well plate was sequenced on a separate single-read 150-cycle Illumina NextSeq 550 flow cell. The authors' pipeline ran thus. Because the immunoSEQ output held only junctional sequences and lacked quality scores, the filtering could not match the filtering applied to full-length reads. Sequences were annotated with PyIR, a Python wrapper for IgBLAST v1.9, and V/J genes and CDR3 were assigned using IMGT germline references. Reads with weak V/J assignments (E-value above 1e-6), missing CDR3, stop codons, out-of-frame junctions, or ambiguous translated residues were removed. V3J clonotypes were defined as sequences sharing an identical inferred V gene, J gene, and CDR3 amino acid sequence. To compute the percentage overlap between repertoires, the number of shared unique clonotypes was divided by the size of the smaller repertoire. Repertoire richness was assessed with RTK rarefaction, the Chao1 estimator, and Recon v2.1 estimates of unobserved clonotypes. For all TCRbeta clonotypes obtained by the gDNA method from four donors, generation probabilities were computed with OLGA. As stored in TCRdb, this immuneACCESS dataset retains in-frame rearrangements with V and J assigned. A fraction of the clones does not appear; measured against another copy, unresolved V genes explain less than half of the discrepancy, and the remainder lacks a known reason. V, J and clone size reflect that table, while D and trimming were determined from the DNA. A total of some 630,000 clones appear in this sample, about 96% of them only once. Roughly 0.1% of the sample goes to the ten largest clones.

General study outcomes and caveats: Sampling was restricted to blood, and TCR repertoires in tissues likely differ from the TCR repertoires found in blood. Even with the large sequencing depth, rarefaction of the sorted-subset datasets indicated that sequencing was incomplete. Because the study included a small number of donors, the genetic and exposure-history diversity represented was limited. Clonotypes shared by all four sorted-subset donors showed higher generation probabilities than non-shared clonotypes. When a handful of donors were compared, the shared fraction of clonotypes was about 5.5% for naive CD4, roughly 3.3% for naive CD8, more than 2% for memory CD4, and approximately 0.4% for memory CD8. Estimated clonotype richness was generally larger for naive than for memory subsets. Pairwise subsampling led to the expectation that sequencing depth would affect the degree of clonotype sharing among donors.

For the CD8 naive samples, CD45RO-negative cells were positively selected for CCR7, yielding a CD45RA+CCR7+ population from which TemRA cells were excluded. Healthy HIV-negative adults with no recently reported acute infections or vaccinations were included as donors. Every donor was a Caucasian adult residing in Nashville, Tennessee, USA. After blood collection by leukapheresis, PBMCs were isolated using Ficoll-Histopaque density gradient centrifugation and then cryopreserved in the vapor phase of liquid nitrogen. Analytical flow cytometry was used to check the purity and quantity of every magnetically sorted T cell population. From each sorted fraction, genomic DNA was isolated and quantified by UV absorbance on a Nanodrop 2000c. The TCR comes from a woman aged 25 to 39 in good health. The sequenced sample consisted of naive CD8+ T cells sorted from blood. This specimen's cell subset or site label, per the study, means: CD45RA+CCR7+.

The nucleotides are TGTGCCAGTAGTATTAAGAACAGCGTTTTGAACACTGAAGCTTTCTTT. Its product reads: CASSIKNSVLNTEAFF. The chain employs TRBV19 and TRBJ1-1; no D gene call is confident. Relative to germline, V is 3 bases shorter and J is 0 bases shorter, with 14 bases between their ends. CDR1 and CDR2, looked up from the germline V gene (reference sequence), are LNHDA and SQIVND. The cysteine opens and the phenylalanine closes a CDR3 of 16 amino acids. The sequence is cut down to CDR3 DNA, 48 bases in frame from base 1. The variable domain in full, with residues beyond the CDR3 obtained from the reference TRBV19 and TRBJ1-1 genes, is DGGITQSPKYLFRKEGQNVTLSCEQNLNHDAMYWYRQDPGQGLRLIYYSQIVNDFQKGDIAEGYSVSREKKESFPLTVTSAQKNPTAFYLCASSIKNSVLNTEAFFGQGTRLTVV.